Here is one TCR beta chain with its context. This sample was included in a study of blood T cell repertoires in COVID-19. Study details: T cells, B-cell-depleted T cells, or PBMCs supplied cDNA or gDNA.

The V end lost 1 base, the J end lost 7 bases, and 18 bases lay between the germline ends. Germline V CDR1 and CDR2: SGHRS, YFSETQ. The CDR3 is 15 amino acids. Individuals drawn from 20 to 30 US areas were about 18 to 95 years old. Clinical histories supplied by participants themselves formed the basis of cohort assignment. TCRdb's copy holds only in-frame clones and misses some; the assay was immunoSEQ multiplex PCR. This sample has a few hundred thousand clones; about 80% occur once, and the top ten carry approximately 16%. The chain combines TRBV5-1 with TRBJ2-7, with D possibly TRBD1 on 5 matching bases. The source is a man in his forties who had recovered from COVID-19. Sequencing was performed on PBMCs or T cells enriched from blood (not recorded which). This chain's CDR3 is CASSLTVSRAYEQYF. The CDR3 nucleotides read TGCGCCAGCAGCTTGACCGTATCCAGGGCGTATGAGCAGTACTTC.